What follows are 20 T cell receptor beta chains derived from one specimen sequenced in a study of T cells expressing NK-cell markers. TCRdb processed the 5' RACE reads again and assigns one entry to each CDR3 protein, with no DNA. This table holds over 150,000 distinct CDR3 sequences. The sample taken for sequencing was blood T cells: a sorted CD56 or NKG2C T cell subset, CD4+ or CD8+ T cells, or bulk PBMC T cells (not recorded which). The receptors stem from a man aged 18 to 69 in good health.

The rearrangement links TRBV12-3 or TRBV12-4 to TRBJ1-1; TCRdb lists TRBD1, though no DNA is available to test this call. The CDR3 is 16 amino acids. The CDR3 sequence is CASSFFLGGGNTEAFF.

The genes are TRBV13 and TRBJ2-1; the TCRdb D gene call, TRBD1, has no DNA to confirm it. The germline CDR1 and CDR2 sequences are PRHDT and FYEKMQ (reference sequence). The CDR3 totals 15 residues. CDR3 region: CASTPGSGKYNEQFF.

This chain uses TRBV21-1 with TRBJ1-5; the D call from TCRdb, TRBD1, cannot be confirmed without DNA. TRBV21-1 is termed a pseudogene. CDR3 size: 18 residues. CDR3 sequence: CASSKAPRGEKRNQPQHF.

The chain is built from TRBV7-9 and TRBJ2-1; TCRdb gives TRBD2 as the D gene, but with no DNA this cannot be confirmed. The germline V gene has CDR1 SEHNR and CDR2 FQNEAQ (reference sequence). The CDR3 contains 12 residues. CDR3 residues: CASSPWEGEQFF.

J is TRBJ2-7 and V is TRBV12-5. CDR1 and CDR2 (germline): LGHNT, FRNRAP. This CDR3 spans 11 amino acids. The CDR3 spells CASGEYYEQYF. Drawing the rest from reference TRBV12-5 and TRBJ2-7, the complete variable domain is DARVTQTPRHKVTEMGQEVTMRCQPILGHNTVFWYRQTMMQGLELLAYFRNRAPLDDSGMPKDRFSAEMPDATLATLKIQPSEPRDSAVYFCASGEYYEQYFGPGTRLTVT.

The V and J genes are TRBV9 and TRBJ1-5; TCRdb indicates TRBD1, and absent DNA this call remains unverified. This CDR3 region has 14 residues. The V gene's germline CDR1 is SGDLS and CDR2 YYNGEE. CDR3 sequence reads: CASSGGQNNQPQHF.

The chain employs TRBV5-1 and TRBJ2-1. CDR1 and CDR2 (germline): SGHRS, YFSETQ. The CDR3 is made up of 15 amino acids. The CDR3 protein is CASSLAADRMNEQFF.

The V and J genes are TRBV2 and TRBJ2-5; TCRdb indicates TRBD1, and absent DNA this call remains unverified. Per germline, CDR1 SNHLY and CDR2 FYNNEI. The CDR3 has 17 amino acids. CDR3 region: CASSAWVGDRGRETQYF.

J is TRBJ2-7 and V is TRBV19. The CDR3 is 15 residues long. In germline, CDR1 is LNHDA, CDR2 SQIVND (reference sequence). The CDR3 is CASSISRKASYEQYF.

The J gene is TRBJ2-7, the V gene TRBV6-5. The CDR3 is 13 residues long. Germline assignment: CDR1 MNHEY and CDR2 SVGAGI. CDR3 amino acids: CASSYSRTYEQYF.

This sequence joins TRBV7-9 and TRBJ2-1; TCRdb's D call of TRBD2 is untestable without DNA. The CDR3 has 15 residues. Per germline, CDR1 SEHNR and CDR2 FQNEAQ (reference sequence). The CDR3 reads CASSPEESSYNEQFF.

The chain uses TRBV7-9 and TRBJ2-1; the D gene TCRdb calls, TRBD1, cannot be checked with no DNA. CDR1 and CDR2 from the germline V gene are SEHNR and FQNEAQ (reference sequence). This CDR3 spans 15 amino acids. Here the CDR3 reads CASRYDRNLYNEQFF.

This rearrangement joins TRBV19 to TRBJ2-7; TCRdb calls TRBD1, which cannot be checked without DNA. Germline loops: CDR1 LNHDA, CDR2 SQIVND (reference sequence). This CDR3 spans 13 amino acids. This chain's CDR3 is CASSTGDRYEQYF.

This sequence joins TRBV12-3 or TRBV12-4 and TRBJ1-6; without DNA, the TCRdb call of TRBD1 cannot be checked. The CDR3 loop spans 16 amino acids. CDR3: CASSLLNRGGGSPLHF.

The V and J genes are TRBV6-1 and TRBJ2-3; TCRdb proposes TRBD2, but this gene call is untestable without DNA. The CDR3 is made up of 14 amino acids. Germline CDR1 reads MNHNS; CDR2 reads SASEGT. This chain's CDR3 is CASSESARDTSEYF.

The chain couples TRBV6-2 or TRBV6-3 to TRBJ2-5; TCRdb names TRBD2, which stays unverified in the absence of DNA. The CDR3 runs to 13 residues. Germline loops: CDR1 MNHEY, CDR2 SVGEGT. CDR3: CASSYGPAETQYF.

The chain combines TRBV12-3 or TRBV12-4 with TRBJ1-2; the TCRdb call, TRBD1, lacks DNA for checking. The CDR3 covers 14 residues. CDR3 amino acids: CASSPGGAGYGYTF.

V usage is TRBV20-1 and J usage is TRBJ1-1; with no DNA, the TCRdb D assignment of TRBD1 cannot be verified. This CDR3 has 19 residues. CDR1 is DFQATT and CDR2 is SNEGSKA in the germline V gene (reference sequence). CDR3 region: CSAYSTGSSQVLVNTEAFF.

This chain joins TRBV7-9 and TRBJ2-7; TCRdb's D gene call, TRBD2, goes unchecked for lack of DNA. This CDR3 has 14 residues. Germline V gene data show CDR1 as SEHNR and CDR2 as FQNEAQ (reference sequence). The CDR3 sequence is CASSSPDRYYEQYF. Using reference TRBV7-9 and TRBJ2-7 for the parts outside the CDR3, the full variable domain is DTGVSQNPRHKITKRGQNVTFRCDPISEHNRLYWYRQTLGQGPEFLTYFQNEAQLEKSRLLSDRFSAERPKGSFSTLEIQRTEQGDSAMYLCASSSPDRYYEQYFGPGTRLTVT.

The chain uses TRBV5-4 and TRBJ2-7; the D call of TRBD2 rests on TCRdb alone, since no DNA is present to check it. The germline CDR1 and CDR2 sequences are SGHNT and YYREEE (reference sequence). This CDR3 is built from 16 residues. The CDR3 sequence: CASSFLGGGLNYEQYF.